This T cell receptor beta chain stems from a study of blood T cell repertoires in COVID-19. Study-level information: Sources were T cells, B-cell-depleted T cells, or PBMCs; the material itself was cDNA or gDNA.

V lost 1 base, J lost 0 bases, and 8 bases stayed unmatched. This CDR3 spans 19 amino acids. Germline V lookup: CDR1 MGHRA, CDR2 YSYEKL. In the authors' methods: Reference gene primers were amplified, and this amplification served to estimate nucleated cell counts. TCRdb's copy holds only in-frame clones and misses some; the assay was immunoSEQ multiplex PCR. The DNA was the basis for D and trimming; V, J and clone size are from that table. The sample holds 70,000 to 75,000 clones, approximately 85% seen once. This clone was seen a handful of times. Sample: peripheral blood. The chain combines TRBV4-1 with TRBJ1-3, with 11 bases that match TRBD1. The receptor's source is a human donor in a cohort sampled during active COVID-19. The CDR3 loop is CASSQGVRTGGSSGNTIYF. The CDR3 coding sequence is TGCGCCAGCAGCCAAGGGGTGAGGACAGGGGGCTCCTCTGGAAACACCATATATTTT.